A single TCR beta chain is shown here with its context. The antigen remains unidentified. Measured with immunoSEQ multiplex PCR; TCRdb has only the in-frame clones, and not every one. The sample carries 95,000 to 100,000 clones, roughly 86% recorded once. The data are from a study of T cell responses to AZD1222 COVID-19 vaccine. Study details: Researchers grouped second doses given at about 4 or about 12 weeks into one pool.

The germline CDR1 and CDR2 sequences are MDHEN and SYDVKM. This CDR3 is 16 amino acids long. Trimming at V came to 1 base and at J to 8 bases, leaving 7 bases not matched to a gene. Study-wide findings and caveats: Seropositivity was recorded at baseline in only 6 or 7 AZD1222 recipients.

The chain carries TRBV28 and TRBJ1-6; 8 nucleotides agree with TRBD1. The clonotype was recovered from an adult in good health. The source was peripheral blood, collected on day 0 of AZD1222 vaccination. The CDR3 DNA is TGTGCCAGCAGTTTATCCGGCAGGGGGCTAGATTCACCCCTCCACTTT. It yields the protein CASSLSGRGLDSPLHF.